A selection of T cell receptor beta chains follows, all from one sample in a study of CD8 T cells in Susac syndrome. TCRdb called the immunoSEQ multiplex PCR reads again in MiXCR, with one record for every CDR3 protein. The sample lists roughly 190,000 distinct CDR3 sequences, 90% to 95% occurring once. Material for sequencing was CD4+ T cells from PBMCs. The receptors originated from a human donor with Susac syndrome. Both conserved end residues are part of each CDR3. A D gene is named only where the DNA matches it firmly. Size is stated for part of the rows, as once, few or many counts, or as a class when the clone is expanded.

d_gene,v_gene,abundance,j_gene,CDR3aa,CDR3nt
TRBD2,TRBV6-6,-,TRBJ2-1,CASSFKLAGGQFF,TGTGCCAGCAGTTTCAAACTAGCGGGGGGGCAGTTCTTC
TRBD2,TRBV18,-,TRBJ2-1,CASSPLSGGAHEQFF,TGTGCCAGCTCACCTTTGAGCGGGGGGGCCCATGAGCAGTTCTTC
TRBD1,TRBV6-5,-,TRBJ1-1,CASSRDRTNTEAFF,TGTGCCAGCAGCCGGGACAGGACGAACACTGAAGCTTTCTTT
-,TRBV5-1,-,TRBJ2-7,CASSEKIPHYEQYF,TGCGCCAGCAGTGAGAAGATCCCTCACTACGAGCAGTACTTC
-,TRBV18,-,TRBJ1-1,CASSPPEARGTEAFF,TGTGCCAGCTCACCACCGGAGGCGAGGGGCACTGAAGCTTTCTTT
-,TRBV30,-,TRBJ1-6,CAWSVQTNSPLHF,TGTGCCTGGAGTGTACAGACGAATTCACCCCTCCACTTT
TRBD1,TRBV6-1,few,TRBJ1-1,CASSTTGGTEAFF,TGTGCCAGCAGTACAACAGGGGGGACTGAAGCTTTCTTT
-,TRBV4-1,-,TRBJ2-1,CASSQDVYNEQFF,TGCGCCAGCAGCCAAGACGTGTACAATGAGCAGTTCTTC
-,TRBV3-1,-,TRBJ1-5,CASSQGGVPHF,TGTGCCAGCAGCCAAGGAGGGGTTCCGCATTTT
-,TRBV7-9,-,TRBJ2-1,CASSLAGNENEQFF,TGTGCCAGCAGCTTAGCGGGAAATGAAAATGAGCAGTTCTTC
-,TRBV5-1,once,TRBJ2-1,CASSLVGARGEQFF,TGCGCCAGCAGCTTGGTCGGGGCACGGGGTGAGCAGTTCTTC
-,TRBV7-9,-,TRBJ2-1,CASSLAQFRTGRNEQFF,TGTGCCAGCAGCTTAGCGCAGTTTCGAACAGGGCGAAATGAGCAGTTCTTC
-,TRBV7-2,-,TRBJ2-5,CASSPTKRTQETQYF,TGTGCCAGCAGCCCGACCAAGCGGACCCAAGAGACCCAGTACTTC
-,TRBV9,-,TRBJ2-2,CASSVGLSNTGELFF,TGTGCCAGCAGCGTGGGACTCTCGAACACCGGGGAGCTGTTTTTT
-,TRBV7-8,-,TRBJ2-6,CASSFYRAGANVLTF,TGTGCCAGCAGCTTCTACAGGGCTGGGGCCAACGTCCTGACTTTC
TRBD2,TRBV4-1,-,TRBJ2-3,CASSQVGTRNTQYF,TGCGCCAGCAGCCAAGTGGGGACTAGAAATACGCAGTATTTT
TRBD2,TRBV7-3,-,TRBJ2-7,CASSLKGIAGGYEQYF,TGTGCCAGCAGCTTAAAGGGGATAGCGGGAGGGTACGAGCAGTACTTC
-,TRBV6-5,-,TRBJ2-6,CASRRDSGANVLTF,TGTGCCAGCCGGCGGGACTCTGGGGCCAACGTCCTGACTTTC
-,TRBV6-1,-,TRBJ1-1,CASSLRQNTEAFF,TGTGCCAGCAGCCTACGACAGAACACTGAAGCTTTCTTT
TRBD2,TRBV6-1,once,TRBJ2-3,CASSETSGVQDTQYF,TGTGCCAGCAGTGAGACTAGCGGGGTTCAAGATACGCAGTATTTT
-,TRBV6-1,-,TRBJ1-5,CASSEGGMYQPQHF,TGTGCCAGCAGTGAAGGGGGGATGTATCAGCCCCAGCATTTT
TRBD2,TRBV20-1,-,TRBJ2-3,CSASRAGATQDTQYF,TGCAGTGCTAGCAGAGCGGGAGCCACACAAGATACGCAGTATTTT
TRBD1,TRBV18,once,TRBJ1-2,CASSPSRTGYGYTF,TGTGCCAGCTCACCGAGCAGGACAGGCTATGGCTACACCTTC
-,TRBV2,-,TRBJ2-5,CAGESAPGETQYF,TGTGCCGGTGAGTCGGCCCCCGGGGAGACCCAGTACTTC
-,TRBV7-9,once,TRBJ1-6,CASSQLGEGSSYNSPLHF,TGTGCCAGCAGCCAGCTGGGGGAGGGCTCCTCTTATAATTCACCCCTCCACTTT
TRBD2,TRBV7-2,-,TRBJ2-1,CASSLQRLAGGEQFF,TGTGCCAGCAGCTTACAGCGACTAGCGGGGGGTGAGCAGTTCTTC
-,TRBV3-1,-,TRBJ1-2,CASSIRRASYGYTF,TGTGCCAGCAGCATTAGGCGGGCCTCCTATGGCTACACCTTC
TRBD1,TRBV6-5,-,TRBJ1-1,CASSPGQATEAFF,TGTGCCAGCAGTCCGGGACAGGCCACTGAAGCTTTCTTT
-,TRBV30,-,TRBJ2-7,CAWSVPGLGAGEQYF,TGTGCCTGGAGTGTACCGGGCCTCGGGGCGGGCGAGCAGTACTTC
TRBD1,TRBV6-1,once,TRBJ1-5,CASIRTGGNQPQHF,TGTGCCAGCATCAGGACAGGGGGAAATCAGCCCCAGCATTTT
-,TRBV18,-,TRBJ2-1,CASSPEQDWGEQFF,TGTGCCAGCTCACCAGAGCAAGACTGGGGTGAGCAGTTCTTC
-,TRBV28,-,TRBJ2-7,CASSLDSANSYEQYF,TGTGCCAGCAGTTTAGATTCCGCCAACTCCTACGAGCAGTACTTC
TRBD2,TRBV5-1,-,TRBJ2-5,CASSLPTRLAGIQETQYF,TGCGCCAGCAGCTTGCCCACACGACTAGCGGGTATACAAGAGACCCAGTACTTC
-,TRBV12-3/TRBV12-4,-,TRBJ2-3,CASSSCLANADTQYF,TGTGCCAGCAGTTCCTGCCTCGCAAACGCAGATACGCAGTATTTT
TRBD2,TRBV5-6,-,TRBJ2-7,CASRTTSGWDEQYF,TGTGCCAGCAGGACCACTAGCGGGTGGGACGAGCAGTACTTC
TRBD2,TRBV12-3/TRBV12-4,-,TRBJ2-2,CASSLERWGTSGSIGELFF,TGTGCCAGCAGTTTGGAAAGGTGGGGGACTAGCGGGAGTATCGGGGAGCTGTTTTTT
TRBD2,TRBV9,-,TRBJ2-1,CASSPRTSGSYNEQFF,TGTGCCAGCAGCCCCAGGACTAGCGGCTCCTACAATGAGCAGTTCTTC
TRBD1,TRBV7-3,-,TRBJ1-2,CASSATGGHGYTF,TGTGCCAGCAGCGCCACAGGGGGACATGGCTACACCTTC
TRBD2,TRBV5-1,-,TRBJ2-5,CASSPGIAGQETQYF,TGCGCCAGCAGCCCCGGAATAGCGGGACAAGAGACCCAGTACTTC
-,TRBV20-1,once,TRBJ2-7,CSAPRGVGSYEQYF,TGCAGTGCTCCTAGGGGGGTTGGGTCCTACGAGCAGTACTTC
-,TRBV12-3/TRBV12-4,-,TRBJ1-6,CASSLGIPLHF,TGTGCCAGCAGTTTAGGGATACCCCTCCACTTT
-,TRBV7-3,-,TRBJ1-1,CASRRNTNTEAFF,TGTGCCAGCAGACGAAACACGAACACTGAAGCTTTCTTT
-,TRBV6-1,-,TRBJ1-2,CASSEGGDTGGYTF,TGTGCCAGCAGTGAAGGTGGGGACACCGGTGGCTACACCTTC
TRBD1,TRBV5-1,-,TRBJ1-2,CASSSGQGGYGYTF,TGCGCCAGCAGCTCTGGACAGGGGGGCTATGGCTACACCTTC
TRBD1,TRBV3-1,-,TRBJ1-1,CASSQAPGQGSVNTEAFF,TGTGCCAGCAGCCAAGCCCCGGGACAGGGTTCAGTTAACACTGAAGCTTTCTTT
TRBD1,TRBV3-1,-,TRBJ2-1,CASSQTGGSGNEQFF,TGTGCCAGCAGCCAAACAGGGGGAAGTGGGAATGAGCAGTTCTTC
TRBD2,TRBV9,-,TRBJ2-3,CASSVEVRGGPDTQYF,TGTGCCAGCAGCGTAGAGGTTCGGGGGGGCCCAGATACGCAGTATTTT
-,TRBV7-8,-,TRBJ1-1,CASSSITVMNTEAFF,TGTGCCAGCAGCTCAATTACAGTGATGAACACTGAAGCTTTCTTT
TRBD2,TRBV5-1,-,TRBJ2-3,CASSLGLAGDKTDTQYF,TGCGCCAGCAGCCTCGGACTAGCGGGAGACAAAACAGATACGCAGTATTTT
TRBD2,TRBV3-1,-,TRBJ2-2,CASTRTSGGFNTGELFF,TGTGCCAGCACTCGGACTAGCGGGGGGTTCAACACCGGGGAGCTGTTTTTT